This TCR beta chain was obtained from a study of T cell changes during pregnancy in multiple sclerosis. The repertoire was sequenced with immunoSEQ multiplex PCR; TCRdb's copy has only in-frame clones and lacks some. The sample has tens of thousands of clones, roughly 90% seen once. CDR3 size: 13 residues. The V and J ends lost 4 bases and 1 base respectively, with 8 bases between them. Germline V lookup: CDR1 SGHRS, CDR2 YFSETQ. The source of this sequence is a female donor in good health, enrolled as a control in a pregnancy study. The chain combines TRBV5-1 with TRBJ1-1; D gene unclear. Sequencing used CD4+ T cells from peripheral blood mononuclear cells, obtained after pregnancy. Here the CDR3 DNA reads TGCGCCAGCAGCACCGGGAAGAACACTGAAGCTTTCTTT. This encodes CASSTGKNTEAFF.